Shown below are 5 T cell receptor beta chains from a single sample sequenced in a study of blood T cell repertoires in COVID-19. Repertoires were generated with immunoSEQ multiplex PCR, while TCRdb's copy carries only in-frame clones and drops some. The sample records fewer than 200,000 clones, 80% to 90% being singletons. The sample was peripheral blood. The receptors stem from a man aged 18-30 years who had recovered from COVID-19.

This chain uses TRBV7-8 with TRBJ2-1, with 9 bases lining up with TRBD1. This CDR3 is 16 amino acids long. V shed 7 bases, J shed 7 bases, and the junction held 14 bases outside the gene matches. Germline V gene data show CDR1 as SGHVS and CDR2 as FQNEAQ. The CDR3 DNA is TGTGCCAGCATCAATAGGGGGACAGGGTTTACGAATGAGCAGTTCTTC. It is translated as CASINRGTGFTNEQFF.

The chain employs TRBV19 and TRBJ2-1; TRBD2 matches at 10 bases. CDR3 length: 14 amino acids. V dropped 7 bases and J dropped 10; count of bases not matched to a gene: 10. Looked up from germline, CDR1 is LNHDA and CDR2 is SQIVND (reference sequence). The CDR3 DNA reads TGTGCCAGTAAAGTGAGCGGGAGGGTAGGGGAGCAGTTCTTC. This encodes CASKVSGRVGEQFF.

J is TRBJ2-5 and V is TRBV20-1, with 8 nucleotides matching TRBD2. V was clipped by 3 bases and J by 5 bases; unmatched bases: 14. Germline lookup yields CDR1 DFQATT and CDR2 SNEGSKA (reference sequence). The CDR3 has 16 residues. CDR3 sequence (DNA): TGCAGTGCTAGTGGGATCGGCGGGAGGATTTGGGAGACCCAGTACTTC. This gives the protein CSASGIGGRIWETQYF.

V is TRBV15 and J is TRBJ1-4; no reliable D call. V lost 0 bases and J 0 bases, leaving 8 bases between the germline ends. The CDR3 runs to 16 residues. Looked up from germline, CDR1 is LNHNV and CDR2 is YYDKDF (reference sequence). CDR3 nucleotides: TGTGCCACCAGCAGAGAAGGTACAGCAACTAATGAAAAACTGTTTTTT. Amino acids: CATSREGTATNEKLFF.

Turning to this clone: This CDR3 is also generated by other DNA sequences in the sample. The CDR3 coding sequence is TGCGCCAGCAGCTTGAGCGCTAACTATGGCTACACCTTC. Protein: CASSLSANYGYTF. The rearrangement links TRBV5-1 to TRBJ1-2; no clear D gene. There are 13 residues in the CDR3. The germline CDR1 and CDR2 sequences are SGHRS and YFSETQ. Trimming shortened V by 1 base and J by 0 bases, and 4 bases separated the two germline ends.